This TCR beta chain was sequenced during a study of blood T cell repertoires in COVID-19. Study as a whole: Sample material is recorded as cDNA or gDNA derived from T cells, B-cell-depleted T cells, or PBMCs.

The CDR3 has 16 amino acids. The V and J ends lost 4 bases and 1 base, in that order; junction bases with no gene match: 4. Looked up from germline, CDR1 is SGHRS and CDR2 is YFSETQ. The method was immunoSEQ multiplex PCR; TCRdb's version includes in-frame clones alone and lacks a portion of them. This sample yields roughly 400,000 clones, of which 88% are seen a single time; 1.4% belongs to the top ten. V is TRBV5-1 and J is TRBJ2-1, with TRBD2 identical over 11 bases. The sequence was collected from a woman younger than 35 who had been exposed to COVID-19. Specimen: PBMCs or T cells enriched from blood (not recorded which). This CDR3 is CASSVRTSGSYNEQFF. CDR3 sequence (DNA): TGCGCCAGCAGCGTAAGGACTAGCGGGTCCTACAATGAGCAGTTCTTC.